One sample yielded the 22 T cell receptor beta chains listed below, sequenced in a study of human T cells and chemical hapten exposure. Time point meaning: healthy volunteer bleed at 2 weeks. Total RNA was isolated from unfractionated whole blood. From the RACE reads, TCRdb called clonotypes with MiXCR, one entry per CDR3 protein. The sample holds about 130,000 distinct CDR3 sequences; approximately 9.1% are singletons and the top ten take approximately 1.6%. Sequencing input: whole blood. Every receptor here comes from a male donor in good health. Some clones in this sample may be carry-over from other donors' samples.

This clonotype showed up just a few times. This chain connects TRBV6-5 to TRBJ1-6, with a possible D match to TRBD1 (6 bases). The CDR3 contains 16 residues. Between the trimmed V and J ends, which lost 9 bases and 5 bases, there was a span of 20 bases. Per germline, CDR1 MNHEY and CDR2 SVGAGI. CDR3 in DNA: TGTGCCAGTTCGGGGTACCCGGGACAAAATAATTCACCCCTCCACTTT. It codes for CASSGYPGQNNSPLHF.

The chain joins TRBV6-6 to TRBJ1-6, with D possibly being TRBD1 (6 bases). Germline V CDR1 and CDR2: MNHNY, SVGAGI (reference sequence). CDR3 length equals 16 residues. The V end lost 6 bases, the J end lost 7 bases, and 19 bases lay between the germline ends. CDR3 coding DNA: TGTGCCAGCAGACAGCCCGACAGGCGTAAGAATTCACCCCTCCACTTT. Residues: CASRQPDRRKNSPLHF.

This clonotype was picked up many times. The chain carries TRBV9 and TRBJ1-1; D may be TRBD1 (5 bases). The CDR3 consists of 14 residues. Trimming stripped 3 bases from V and 4 bases from J, with 13 bases between. Germline CDR1 SGDLS, CDR2 YYNGEE. The CDR3 nucleotides are TGTGCCAGCAGCGAACAGGTAGGAGGCACTGAAGCTTTCTTT. Translated: CASSEQVGGTEAFF.

The V and J genes are TRBV11-3 and TRBJ2-2, with D uncertain. There are 14 residues in the CDR3. Germline V gene sequence: CDR1 SGHNT, CDR2 YENEEA. Trimming removed 8 bases at V and 4 bases at J, with 14 bases between. This CDR3 reads CASESGAGTGELFF. CDR3 coding DNA: TGTGCCAGCGAGTCGGGCGCTGGCACCGGGGAGCTGTTTTTT.

The CDR3 protein is CASGLVLDTQYF. In DNA form, the CDR3 reads TGTGCTAGTGGTTTGGTACTAGATACGCAGTATTTT. The V gene is TRBV12-5, the J gene TRBJ2-3, with D uncertain. V was trimmed by 0 bases and J by 5 bases, leaving 3 bases between them. The CDR3 has 12 amino acids. Germline-derived CDR1 and CDR2 are LGHNT and FRNRAP.

The gene calls are TRBV10-3 and TRBJ1-2, with 9 bases identical to TRBD1. Germline-derived CDR1 and CDR2 are ENHRY and SYGVKD. CDR3 size: 14 residues. Trimming removed 6 bases from V and 2 bases from J; junction bases left unmatched: 4. The CDR3 nucleotides are TGTGCCATCAGCCCTGACAGGGGGAACTATGGCTACACCTTC. Its protein is CAISPDRGNYGYTF.

The chain employs TRBV12-3 or TRBV12-4 and TRBJ2-7; 8 bases line up with TRBD1. The V gene end was trimmed by 6 bases and the J gene end by 3 bases; junction bases not matched to a gene: 7. The CDR3 has 14 amino acids. CDR3 residues: CASSRAGTGYEQYF. CDR3 nucleotide sequence: TGTGCCAGCAGCCGGGCCGGGACAGGCTACGAGCAGTACTTC.

This chain uses TRBV6-6 with TRBJ2-1; TRBD2 aligns across 7 bases. The CDR3 has 16 residues. CDR1 and CDR2 from the germline V gene are MNHNY and SVGAGI (reference sequence). Trimming cost V 5 bases and J 3 bases; bases outside gene matches: 10. The CDR3 here is CASSRPPRTSYNEQFF. The CDR3 DNA is TGTGCCAGCAGTCGCCCCCCGCGGACTAGCTACAATGAGCAGTTCTTC.

The sample holds a few counts of this clonotype. The genes are TRBV12-3 or TRBV12-4 and TRBJ2-7, with 8 bases that match TRBD1. This CDR3 comprises 13 residues. The V gene end was trimmed by 6 bases and the J gene end by 2 bases; junction bases not matched to a gene: 3. The CDR3 is CASRGGQAYEQYF. In DNA form, the CDR3 reads TGTGCCAGCAGGGGGGGACAGGCCTACGAGCAGTACTTC.

The table lists this clonotype with many counts. The chain is built from TRBV29-1 and TRBJ2-1; TRBD2 is a possible D gene (5 bases). The CDR3 loop spans 16 amino acids. CDR1 and CDR2 (germline): SQVTM, ANQGSEA. The V and J ends lost 1 base and 0 bases respectively, with 13 bases between them. This CDR3 reads CSVEGGLGGSYNEQFF. DNA of the CDR3: TGCAGCGTTGAAGGCGGGCTGGGCGGCTCCTACAATGAGCAGTTCTTC.

This clonotype was picked up a small number of times. The chain joins TRBV3-1 to TRBJ2-3, with D uncertain. CDR1 is LGHDT and CDR2 is YNNKEL in the germline V gene (reference sequence). This CDR3 is 14 amino acids long. Trimming removed 1 base from V and 9 bases from J, with 14 bases in between. CDR3 residues: CASSQAAASLTQYF. The CDR3 DNA follows: TGTGCCAGCAGCCAAGCAGCTGCATCTTTGACGCAGTATTTT.

This clonotype has just a few counts. The chain combines TRBV19 with TRBJ2-1, with 7 bases matching TRBD2. Unmatched junction bases numbered 15, after V lost 9 bases and J lost 4 bases. The CDR3 loop spans 16 amino acids. Germline-derived CDR1 and CDR2 are LNHDA and SQIVND (reference sequence). CDR3 nucleotides: TGTGCCAGCGCCTATCGGGGTAGCGGGCCTTACAATGAGCAGTTCTTC. Its translation is CASAYRGSGPYNEQFF.

This clonotype was counted a few times. The chain is built from TRBV4-2 and TRBJ1-1; a possible D gene is TRBD1 (6 bases). CDR3 size: 15 residues. V gave up 4 bases and J gave up 3 bases, with 15 bases separating them. Germline V gene lookup returns CDR1 LGHNA and CDR2 YNFKEQ. Written as DNA, the CDR3 is TGTGCCAGCAGCCGACGAGGGGGGGGGGACACTGAAGCTTTCTTT. As protein: CASSRRGGGDTEAFF.

In this sample, this clonotype turned up a few times. The chain recombines TRBV15 with TRBJ2-3; D assignment may be TRBD1 or TRBD2 (5 bases each). CDR1 is LNHNV, CDR2 YYDKDF, per germline (reference sequence). The CDR3 loop spans 16 amino acids. Trimming shortened V by 1 base and J by 6 bases, and 17 bases separated the two germline ends. The CDR3 is CATSRARPWGSDTQYF. The CDR3, as DNA: TGTGCCACCAGCAGAGCCCGACCCTGGGGGTCCGATACGCAGTATTTT.

The J gene is TRBJ2-7, the V gene TRBV12-3 or TRBV12-4, with 12 nucleotides matching TRBD1. The CDR3 consists of 17 residues. V was clipped by 5 bases and J by 7 bases; unmatched bases: 15. The CDR3 spells CASSQTLGGQGAGEQYF. CDR3 bases: TGTGCCAGCAGTCAAACCTTGGGGGGACAGGGGGCTGGGGAGCAGTACTTC.

This clonotype was detected ten times or more. The chain is built from TRBV4-1 and TRBJ2-3; possibly TRBD2 for D (5 bases). Germline assignment: CDR1 MGHRA and CDR2 YSYEKL. The ends were cut back, 0 bases at V and 1 base at J, with 14 bases in the middle. The CDR3 has 17 amino acids. CDR3 sequence (DNA): TGCGCCAGCAGCCAAGAGAGGAGCGGAGCGGGCACAGATACGCAGTATTTT. Its translation is CASSQERSGAGTDTQYF.

The chain is built from TRBV14 and TRBJ2-1; 10 bases agree with TRBD2. The CDR3 has 16 residues. Germline-derived CDR1 and CDR2 are SGHDN and FVKESK. V shed 0 bases and J 5 bases; nucleotides not matched to a gene: 4. The CDR3 loop reads CASSQDNSGRHNEQFF. CDR3 in DNA: TGTGCCAGCAGCCAAGACAATAGCGGGAGGCACAATGAGCAGTTCTTC.

This clonotype was detected ten times or more. The genes are TRBV12-3 or TRBV12-4 and TRBJ1-4; TRBD1 aligns across 9 bases. V was clipped by 6 bases and J by 0 bases; unmatched bases: 2. The CDR3 length is 15 residues. Here the CDR3 DNA reads TGTGCCAGCAGGGGACAGGGAGCAACTAATGAAAAACTGTTTTTT. Its translation: CASRGQGATNEKLFF.

This clonotype has ten or more counts. Written as DNA, the CDR3 is TGTGCCAGCAGCTCAGCGAGGAGGGAACGCTACGAGCAGTACTTC. Translated, it gives CASSSARRERYEQYF. This chain connects TRBV7-9 to TRBJ2-7; tentatively, D is TRBD2 (6 bases). The CDR3 extends over 15 amino acids. The V end lost 4 bases, the J end lost 3 bases, and 16 bases lay between the germline ends. Germline values: CDR1 SEHNR, CDR2 FQNEAQ (reference sequence).

This chain joins TRBV27 and TRBJ2-7; D may be TRBD1 or TRBD2 (5 bases each). The ends were cut back, 4 bases at V and 7 bases at J, with 14 bases in the middle. This CDR3 has 13 amino acids. Germline V CDR1 and CDR2: MNHEY, SMNVEV (reference sequence). CDR3: CASSYGENREQYF. CDR3 DNA sequence: TGTGCCAGCAGTTACGGGGAGAACAGGGAGCAGTACTTC.

The chain couples TRBV7-8 to TRBJ1-1; D possibly corresponds to TRBD1 (5 bases). The germline CDR1 and CDR2 sequences are SGHVS and FQNEAQ. Trimming took off 6 bases at V and 4 bases at J, with 15 bases between the two ends. The CDR3 has 14 amino acids. This CDR3 is CASRRGLGGTEAFF. The CDR3 nucleotides read TGTGCCAGCAGACGGGGTTTGGGGGGCACTGAAGCTTTCTTT.

This clonotype was observed a few times. The chain combines TRBV28 with TRBJ1-1; possibly TRBD1 for D (5 bases). Trimming pared 4 bases from V and 5 bases from J, leaving 17 bases between. The CDR3 spans 15 residues. Germline V gene data show CDR1 as MDHEN and CDR2 as SYDVKM. CDR3 DNA sequence: TGTGCCAGCAGTTCAAGCTCAGGGCGGGGAACTGAAGCTTTCTTT. Protein product: CASSSSSGRGTEAFF.